The present T cell receptor beta chain was sequenced within a study of cytomegalovirus exposure and HLA in healthy donors. Study in general: T cells numbering 150 million to 200 million yielded some 100 million unique TCR beta sequences in an earlier analysis. Among the roughly 400 genotyped donors, less than 85% were placed in the Caucasian-associated ancestry cluster. Whole-study results and caveats: According to an earlier analysis, most TCR beta V segments yielded productive rearrangements about 87% or about 30% of the time. Altogether, 150 to 200 TCR beta chains were recorded as cytomegalovirus-associated.

The PCR used 60 Vbeta and 13 Jbeta primers. The repertoire was sequenced with immunoSEQ multiplex PCR; TCRdb's copy has only in-frame clones and lacks some. The data contain approximately 190,000 clones, around 88% of them seen just once; the ten biggest clones take up under 2%. CDR1 SGHTA and CDR2 FQGNSA come from the germline V gene. The V and J ends lost 1 base and 3 bases respectively, with 13 bases between them. The CDR3 has 15 amino acids. A remark on this clone: What it binds is unknown.

This receptor was identified in a man aged 40-49 years in good health and CMV-seropositive. The specimen sequenced was PBMCs. The chain uses TRBV7-2 and TRBJ2-7; D might be TRBD1 (6 bases). CDR3 nucleotide sequence: TGTGCCAGCAGCTTAGTCGGCCAGGGGATCTACGAGCAGTACTTC. It translates to CASSLVGQGIYEQYF.